The T cell receptor beta chain described here comes from a study of identical twins. The CDR3 is made up of 11 amino acids. Germline V gives CDR1 SNHLY, CDR2 FYNNEI. Trimming shortened V by 7 bases and J by 3 bases, and 7 bases separated the two germline ends. Using its own MiXCR run on the 5' RACE reads, TCRdb lists one record per CDR3 protein. The sample includes 500,000 or so distinct CDR3 sequences, roughly 13% of them seen just once. These same records also appear under a second study, on yellow fever vaccine responses in identical twins.

Input material: CD4+ T cells sorted from blood. This clonotype was sampled from a woman aged 18 to 35 in good health. The rearrangement uses TRBV2 and TRBJ2-7; a possible D gene is TRBD2 (6 bases). CDR3 region: CASMEGYEQYF. CDR3 in DNA: TGTGCCAGCATGGAGGGCTACGAGCAGTACTTC.